These T cell receptor beta chains were read from a single sample in a study of control samples from healthy donors and cancer patients. Clones were sequenced by immunoSEQ multiplex PCR, and TCRdb holds only the in-frame ones, with some missing. The repertoire consists of about 130,000 clones, with roughly 90% occurring once and the leading ten covering 5.5%. The sample was blood. These receptors all stem from a man aged 18 to 29 in good health. Both conserved end residues are part of each CDR3. D genes are given only for firm matches. Size values are once, few and many counts, or a class for expanded clones, and some rows have none.

d_call	v_call	j_call	clone_size	cdr3_aa	cdr3_nt
-	TRBV4-1	TRBJ1-1	-	CASSQDLVYTEAFF	TGCGCCAGCAGCCAAGATCTTGTGTACACTGAAGCTTTCTTT
TRBD1	TRBV10-3	TRBJ2-7	-	CAIQGSQGSYEQYF	TGTGCCATCCAAGGTTCACAGGGGTCCTACGAGCAGTACTTC
TRBD1	TRBV2	TRBJ1-2	-	CASSSDRVYGYTF	TGTGCCAGCAGTTCCGACAGGGTATATGGCTACACCTTC
-	TRBV6-5	TRBJ1-6	-	CASSFGTYNSPLHF	TGTGCCAGCAGTTTCGGGACCTATAATTCACCCCTCCACTTT
-	TRBV4-1	TRBJ1-2	-	CASSQDGGSRGYTF	TGCGCCAGCAGCCAAGATGGGGGATCCCGTGGCTACACCTTC
TRBD1	TRBV2	TRBJ1-1	-	CASSGETGFFTEAFF	TGTGCCAGCAGTGGGGAGACAGGGTTTTTCACTGAAGCTTTCTTT
-	TRBV5-5	TRBJ2-4	-	CASSLDNIQYF	TGTGCCAGCAGCTTGGACAACATTCAGTACTTC
TRBD1	TRBV18	TRBJ2-3	-	CASSPRTGALTDTQYF	TGTGCCAGCTCACCGAGGACAGGAGCTCTCACAGATACGCAGTATTTT
-	TRBV5-1	TRBJ2-2	-	CASHDTGGGNTGELFF	TGCGCCAGCCACGACACCGGAGGGGGCAACACCGGGGAGCTGTTTTTT
TRBD1	TRBV5-1	TRBJ2-7	-	CASRRDSRAHYEQYF	TGCGCCAGCAGACGGGACAGCCGAGCACATTACGAGCAGTACTTC
-	TRBV7-3	TRBJ1-2	-	CASSSNRERGYTF	TGTGCCAGCAGCTCGAACAGGGAACGTGGCTACACCTTC
-	TRBV30	TRBJ1-3	-	CAWSVYGGRDTIYF	TGTGCCTGGAGTGTATACGGGGGCCGGGACACCATATATTTT
-	TRBV18	TRBJ1-2	-	CASSPPGRGGGYTF	TGTGCCAGCTCACCACCGGGAAGGGGCGGTGGCTACACCTTC
TRBD1	TRBV7-9	TRBJ2-5	-	CASSLSGTGGLQETQYF	TGTGCCAGCAGCTTATCCGGGACAGGGGGTCTCCAAGAGACCCAGTACTTC
-	TRBV6-4	TRBJ2-2	-	CASRNPMSGELFF	TGTGCCAGCAGGAACCCCATGAGCGGGGAGCTGTTTTTT
-	TRBV3-1/TRBV3-2	TRBJ1-2	-	CASSQDPVGTGGYTF	TGTGCCAGCAGCCAAGATCCGGTTGGTACCGGTGGCTACACCTTC
TRBD1	TRBV10-2	TRBJ2-1	-	CASDPRRVGQRDNEQFF	TGCGCCAGCGACCCCCGAAGGGTGGGACAGAGAGACAATGAGCAGTTCTTC
TRBD2	TRBV6-5	TRBJ2-5	-	CASGGGRTQYF	TGTGCCAGCGGGGGGGGGAGGACCCAGTACTTC
-	TRBV3-1/TRBV3-2	TRBJ1-6	-	CASSHWGSNSPLHF	TGTGCCAGCAGCCATTGGGGTAGTAATTCACCCCTCCACTTT
-	TRBV30	TRBJ2-7	-	CAWNGQGAPKSYEQYF	TGTGCCTGGAACGGACAAGGGGCCCCAAAGTCCTACGAGCAGTACTTC
TRBD1	TRBV9	TRBJ2-2	-	CASSGQGPAGELFF	TGTGCCAGCAGTGGACAGGGGCCGGCCGGGGAGCTGTTTTTT
-	TRBV5-4	TRBJ2-1	-	CASSLGALTGPDEQFF	TGTGCCAGCAGCTTGGGGGCCCTGACTGGGCCGGATGAGCAGTTCTTC
TRBD1	TRBV7-2	TRBJ2-7	few	CASSLTGRSYEQYF	TGTGCCAGCAGCTTGACAGGGCGGTCCTACGAGCAGTACTTC
-	TRBV7-6	TRBJ2-5	-	CASSHPQETQYF	TGTGCCAGCAGCCACCCCCAAGAGACCCAGTACTTC
TRBD1	TRBV5-4	TRBJ1-1	-	CASSSPRPAGGFFGTEAFF	TGTGCCAGCAGCTCCCCCCGCCCCGCAGGGGGCTTCTTCGGTACTGAAGCTTTCTTT
-	TRBV6-6	TRBJ1-1	-	CASSYSIQAFF	TGTGCCAGCAGTTACTCGATTCAAGCTTTCTTT
-	TRBV30	TRBJ2-2	few	CAWSYGGELFF	TGTGCCTGGAGTTACGGGGGGGAGCTGTTTTTT
TRBD1	TRBV12-3/TRBV12-4	TRBJ1-2	-	CASRDRVGYTF	TGTGCCAGCAGGGACAGGGTTGGCTACACCTTC
TRBD2	TRBV5-1	TRBJ2-1	once	CASSLVLAGGNNEQFF	TGCGCCAGCAGCCTGGTGCTAGCGGGGGGGAACAATGAGCAGTTCTTC
TRBD1	TRBV9	TRBJ1-6	-	CASSPGDRVISPLHF	TGTGCCAGCAGCCCGGGGGACAGGGTAATTTCACCCCTCCACTTT
-	TRBV11-2	TRBJ2-7	-	CASSLRSIPTGEQYF	TGTGCCAGCAGCTTAAGGTCAATCCCTACGGGGGAGCAGTACTTC
-	TRBV19	TRBJ1-5	-	CASSSQASNQPQHF	TGTGCCAGTAGTAGTCAGGCTAGCAATCAGCCCCAGCATTTT
TRBD1	TRBV7-9	TRBJ1-2	-	CASKGTGGHGYTF	TGTGCCAGCAAGGGGACAGGGGGTCATGGCTACACCTTC
TRBD1	TRBV29-1	TRBJ1-4	-	CSVGTGVGTNEKLFF	TGCAGCGTTGGGACAGGGGTAGGGACTAATGAAAAACTGTTTTTT
-	TRBV12-5	TRBJ1-5	-	CASGLTRNQPQHF	TGTGCTAGTGGTTTGACGAGGAATCAGCCCCAGCATTTT
TRBD2	TRBV4-1	TRBJ2-1	-	CASSQDTSGSANYNEQFF	TGCGCCAGCAGCCAAGACACTAGCGGGTCTGCGAACTACAATGAGCAGTTCTTC
-	TRBV9	TRBJ1-2	-	CASSVVGTRTGGYGYTF	TGTGCCAGCAGCGTAGTAGGAACTAGGACGGGGGGCTATGGCTACACCTTC
TRBD1	TRBV7-9	TRBJ1-6	-	CASSVWYRGRNSPLHF	TGTGCCAGCAGCGTATGGTACAGGGGAAGGAATTCACCCCTCCACTTT
TRBD1	TRBV19	TRBJ1-1	-	CASSLSGGVNTEAFF	TGTGCCAGTAGTTTGTCAGGGGGTGTGAACACTGAAGCTTTCTTT
-	TRBV5-1	TRBJ1-1	-	CASSLGAGGGGTEAFF	TGCGCCAGCAGCTTGGGAGCGGGCGGGGGGGGCACTGAAGCTTTCTTT
TRBD1	TRBV9	TRBJ1-6	-	CASSSRTGTDSPLHF	TGTGCCAGCAGCTCCCGGACAGGGACGGATTCACCCCTCCACTTT
TRBD1	TRBV11-2	TRBJ2-1	-	CASSSYRDRVSYNEQFF	TGTGCCAGCAGCTCATACCGGGACAGGGTTTCCTACAATGAGCAGTTCTTC
-	TRBV19	TRBJ2-1	-	CASGQNSNEQFF	TGTGCCAGTGGACAGAACTCGAATGAGCAGTTCTTC
TRBD1	TRBV6-5	TRBJ2-2	-	CASSYSTGLNTGELFF	TGTGCCAGCAGTTACTCGACAGGGCTTAACACCGGGGAGCTGTTTTTT
-	TRBV25-1	TRBJ1-2	-	CASSFGGALSGYTF	TGTGCCAGCAGTTTTGGAGGCGCGCTGAGTGGCTACACCTTC
-	TRBV30	TRBJ2-5	-	CAHTYGAQETQYF	TGTGCCCACACGTATGGGGCCCAAGAGACCCAGTACTTC
TRBD1	TRBV7-9	TRBJ2-7	-	CASSDLGDRGGRSSYEQYF	TGTGCCAGCAGCGACCTAGGGGACAGGGGGGGAAGAAGCTCCTACGAGCAGTACTTC